The rows below give T cell receptor beta chains drawn from one sample of a study of OX40 agonist ivuxolimab in advanced cancers. Generated by immunoSEQ multiplex PCR, the TCRdb table keeps only in-frame clones and is missing some. The table has tens of thousands of clones, 91% seen once. The sequencing here drew on CD4+ or CD8+ T cells sorted from blood, taken in a trial of the OX40 agonist ivuxolimab. These receptors all stem from an adult with an advanced solid tumor such as melanoma, head and neck, liver or kidney cancer. Each CDR3 is given with its conserved first and last residue. The D gene is left open where the match is weak. A clone size is listed for some rows: how often the clone was seen (once, few, many), or a class if it is expanded.

J | length | D | V | size | DNA | CDR3
TRBJ2-7 | 14 | NA | TRBV27 | NA | TGTGCCAGCAGGGGAACGGGCGGATCGTACGAGCAGTACTTC | CASRGTGGSYEQYF
TRBJ2-5 | 14 | TRBD1 | TRBV7-9 | NA | TGTGCCAGCAGCTTAGAGACAGGGCTGGAGACCCAGTACTTC | CASSLETGLETQYF
TRBJ1-5 | 14 | TRBD1 | TRBV19 | NA | TGTGCCAGTAGCCAGACAGGGTTAAGACAGCCCCAGCATTTT | CASSQTGLRQPQHF
TRBJ2-2 | 15 | NA | TRBV2 | NA | TGTGCCAGCAGGTCTCTCATGGGGAACACCGGGGAGCTGTTTTTT | CASRSLMGNTGELFF
TRBJ2-7 | 16 | TRBD1 | TRBV28 | NA | TGTGCCAGCAGGCGCTCCGGGACAGGGGACCTCTACGAGCAGTACTTC | CASRRSGTGDLYEQYF
TRBJ2-6 | 17 | TRBD1 | TRBV18 | NA | TGTGCCAGCTCCTCACAGGGGTCCAGCTCTGGGGCCAACGTCCTGACTTTC | CASSSQGSSSGANVLTF
TRBJ2-3 | 16 | TRBD2 | TRBV18 | NA | TGTGCCAGCTCACCACCTAGCGGGGACGACACAGATACGCAGTATTTT | CASSPPSGDDTDTQYF
TRBJ2-7 | 12 | NA | TRBV11-1 | NA | TGTGCCAGCAGGAAGGAGTCCTACGAGCAGTACTTC | CASRKESYEQYF
TRBJ2-7 | 13 | NA | TRBV5-1 | NA | TGCGCCAGCAGCTTGCGGGGGCACTACGAGCAGTACTTC | CASSLRGHYEQYF
TRBJ1-2 | 15 | NA | TRBV28 | NA | TGTGCCAGCAGTTTAAGGGGCCGGCACAACTATGGCTACACCTTC | CASSLRGRHNYGYTF
TRBJ1-1 | 12 | NA | TRBV2 | once | TGTGCCAGCAGTGCCGTGGGCAAAGAAGCTTTCTTT | CASSAVGKEAFF
TRBJ1-3 | 15 | NA | TRBV4-1 | NA | TGCGCCAGCAGCCGACTTCCAGGGCTTGGAAACACCATATATTTT | CASSRLPGLGNTIYF
TRBJ1-1 | 15 | NA | TRBV29-1 | NA | TGCAGCGTTGAAGATGAAGGACGGATGAACACTGAAGCTTTCTTT | CSVEDEGRMNTEAFF
TRBJ2-7 | 15 | TRBD2 | TRBV10-1 | NA | TGCGCCAGCAGTGAGAGGGAGGGCAGGGCCTACGAGCAGTACTTC | CASSEREGRAYEQYF
TRBJ2-5 | 15 | NA | TRBV7-7 | NA | TGTGCTAGCAGCTTAGCGCCGTCTTCTCAAGAGACCCAGTACTTC | CASSLAPSSQETQYF
TRBJ1-1 | 15 | NA | TRBV28 | once | TGTGCCAGCAGTTTCGTTAGCGGAACGGGCACTGAAGCTTTCTTT | CASSFVSGTGTEAFF
TRBJ1-2 | 14 | NA | TRBV10-3 | NA | TGTGCCATCAGTGACGGGAGAGGGAACTATGGCTACACCTTC | CAISDGRGNYGYTF
TRBJ1-2 | 16 | TRBD1 | TRBV5-1 | NA | TGCGCCAGCAGCTCGATGGGACAGGGGACCGGCTATGGCTACACCTTC | CASSSMGQGTGYGYTF
TRBJ2-3 | 16 | NA | TRBV7-2 | NA | TGTGCCAGCAGCTTAGCGCTCAGCGGGAGCACAGATACGCAGTATTTT | CASSLALSGSTDTQYF
TRBJ1-5 | 13 | TRBD1 | TRBV6-5 | NA | TGTGCCAGCAGTGTGGACAGGGAGAAGCCCCAGCATTTT | CASSVDREKPQHF
TRBJ2-5 | 15 | NA | TRBV30 | NA | TGTGCCTGGAGTGTACAGGACGCACGGCGCCAGACCCAGTACTTC | CAWSVQDARRQTQYF
TRBJ2-2 | 15 | TRBD2 | TRBV6-1 | once | TGTGCCAGCAGTATTCGGACGGGGGGTTCCGGGGAGCTGTTTTTT | CASSIRTGGSGELFF
TRBJ1-3 | 17 | NA | TRBV7-2 | NA | TGTGCCAGCAGCTTATTAGTAGTGGGGCGGCCTGGAAACACCATATATTTT | CASSLLVVGRPGNTIYF
TRBJ1-1 | 14 | TRBD1 | TRBV18 | NA | TGTGCCAGCTCACCTGGACAGGGGAACACTGAAGCTTTCTTT | CASSPGQGNTEAFF
TRBJ2-7 | 12 | NA | TRBV10-3 | NA | TGTGCCATCAGTGAGGCGGGCTACCGGCAGTACTTC | CAISEAGYRQYF
TRBJ2-3 | 15 | TRBD2 | TRBV5-1 | NA | TGCGCCAGCAGCCCAGCGGGAGGGGGGAATCTCGCGCAGTATTTT | CASSPAGGGNLAQYF
TRBJ2-3 | 11 | NA | TRBV2 | NA | TGTGCCAGCCGGGGGACAGATACGCAGTATTTT | CASRGTDTQYF
TRBJ1-3 | 15 | TRBD1 | TRBV19 | NA | TGTGCCAGTAGCGAGACAGGGAACTCTGGAAACACCATATATTTT | CASSETGNSGNTIYF
TRBJ2-2 | 17 | NA | TRBV18 | NA | TGTGCCAGCTCACCGTTGACTCTCGCCGTGGGCACCGGGGAGCTGTTTTTT | CASSPLTLAVGTGELFF
TRBJ2-1 | 13 | TRBD1 | TRBV30 | NA | TGTGCCTGGAGGGGGACAGGGAGGAATGAGCAGTTCTTC | CAWRGTGRNEQFF
TRBJ2-3 | 17 | NA | TRBV2 | NA | TGTGCCAGCAGTGCCTATGAAGCGGTCAGAAAAACAGATACGCAGTATTTT | CASSAYEAVRKTDTQYF
TRBJ1-1 | 14 | TRBD1 | TRBV18 | NA | TGTGCCAGCTCACGCGACAGGGCAAACACTGAAGCTTTCTTT | CASSRDRANTEAFF
TRBJ1-2 | 15 | NA | TRBV2 | NA | TGTGCCAGCAGTGCCGTGACGGGACGAAACTATGGCTACACCTTC | CASSAVTGRNYGYTF
TRBJ1-5 | 16 | NA | TRBV6-6 | NA | TGTGCCAGCAGTTACTCGACTCAGTTCAGCAATCAGCCCCAGCATTTT | CASSYSTQFSNQPQHF
TRBJ2-7 | 14 | TRBD2 | TRBV11-2 | NA | TGTGCTGACCAAGCGCGGCTAGCGGGAGGCGAGCAGTACTTC | CADQARLAGGEQYF
TRBJ2-5 | 15 | TRBD1 | TRBV10-1 | NA | TGCGCCAGCAGCGCCGGGACAGGGCCAAGCCAGACCCAGTACTTC | CASSAGTGPSQTQYF
TRBJ1-3 | 15 | NA | TRBV19 | NA | TGTGCCAGTAGTATCAGACGGAGCTCTGGAAACACCATATATTTT | CASSIRRSSGNTIYF
TRBJ1-3 | 16 | TRBD1 | TRBV6-5 | NA | TGTGCCAGCAGTTACTCGAGATGGACAGGGTCAAACACCATATATTTT | CASSYSRWTGSNTIYF
TRBJ2-1 | 10 | NA | TRBV20-1 | NA | TGCAGTGCTCTACGTTGGGAGCAGTTCTTC | CSALRWEQFF
TRBJ2-3 | 16 | NA | TRBV5-1 | NA | TGCGCCAGCAGCTTGGGGGCAGGACTCTTCACAGATACGCAGTATTTT | CASSLGAGLFTDTQYF
TRBJ2-6 | 16 | NA | TRBV27 | NA | TGTGCCAGCAGGACAACAGGGGAGGCTGGGGCCAACGTCCTGACTTTC | CASRTTGEAGANVLTF
TRBJ2-1 | 15 | TRBD1 | TRBV5-4 | NA | TGTGCCAGCAGCTTAGGACAGGGTTCCTACAATGAGCAGTTCTTC | CASSLGQGSYNEQFF
TRBJ2-1 | 9 | NA | TRBV2 | once | TGTGCCAGGAAAAATGAGCAGTTCTTC | CARKNEQFF
TRBJ1-2 | 13 | NA | TRBV4-2 | NA | TGTGCCAGCAGTCAGGTGGGGAGGTATGGCTACACCTTC | CASSQVGRYGYTF
TRBJ1-2 | 13 | TRBD1 | TRBV14 | NA | TGTGCCAGCAGCCAGGGGACAGGGACCGGCTACACCTTC | CASSQGTGTGYTF
TRBJ2-1 | 15 | TRBD2 | TRBV28 | NA | TGTGCCAGCAGCGTGGGCGCTAGCGGGATAGGTGAGCAGTTCTTC | CASSVGASGIGEQFF
TRBJ2-7 | 14 | NA | TRBV7-9 | NA | TGTGCCAGCAGCCCCCTGGCGGGCTTGGGGGAGCAGTACTTC | CASSPLAGLGEQYF
TRBJ2-1 | 15 | TRBD2 | TRBV6-5 | NA | TGTGCCAGCAGTTACATCGGACTAGTCTACAATGAGCAGTTCTTC | CASSYIGLVYNEQFF
TRBJ1-1 | 18 | TRBD1 | TRBV28 | NA | TGTGCCAGCAGTTTACCCCGTGGAGGGGACAGGGACATTACGAGGGCTTTCTTT | CASSLPRGGDRDITRAFF
TRBJ1-4 | 15 | NA | TRBV29-1 | NA | TGCAGCGTTGCCAGGGATAGCGGAACTAATGAAAAACTGTTTTTT | CSVARDSGTNEKLFF
TRBJ2-1 | 13 | NA | TRBV6-6 | NA | TGTGCCAGCAGTTACAGGCTTTACAATGAGCAGTTCTTC | CASSYRLYNEQFF
TRBJ2-7 | 14 | NA | TRBV18 | NA | TGTGCCAGCTCACCAGACAGGAGCTCCTACGAGCAGTACTTC | CASSPDRSSYEQYF
TRBJ2-7 | 14 | TRBD2 | TRBV28 | NA | TGTGCCAGCAGTTTACTAGCGGGAGGGCACGAGCAGTACTTC | CASSLLAGGHEQYF